This T cell receptor beta chain was captured by sequencing in a study of OX40 agonist ivuxolimab in advanced cancers. Study in general: While on treatment, patients had intravenous ivuxolimab at 0.01 to 10 mg/kg every 2 weeks. The dose-escalation cohort was approximately 81% male, with a mean age of about 56 years, ranging about 23 to 80.

With respect to this clone: Its antigen is not known.

TCRdb keeps only in-frame clones here, not all; method: immunoSEQ multiplex PCR. In the table there are about 48,000 clones, 70% to 85% of which are singletons. With 0 bases removed from V and 7 bases from J, the gap between germline ends came to 12 bases. The CDR3 totals 14 residues. Germline CDR1 and CDR2: MNHNS and SASEGT. General study points: The study did not work out the antigen specificity of the expanded peripheral T cells.

The sequences come from CD4+ or CD8+ T cells sorted from blood, collected in a trial of the OX40 agonist ivuxolimab. This chain joins TRBV6-1 and TRBJ1-2, with D possibly matching TRBD1 (6 bases). The clonotype originates from an adult with an advanced solid tumor such as melanoma, head and neck, liver or kidney cancer. The CDR3 sequence: CASSEAGGRGGYTF. CDR3 DNA sequence: TGTGCCAGCAGTGAAGCGGGAGGCAGGGGTGGCTACACCTTC.